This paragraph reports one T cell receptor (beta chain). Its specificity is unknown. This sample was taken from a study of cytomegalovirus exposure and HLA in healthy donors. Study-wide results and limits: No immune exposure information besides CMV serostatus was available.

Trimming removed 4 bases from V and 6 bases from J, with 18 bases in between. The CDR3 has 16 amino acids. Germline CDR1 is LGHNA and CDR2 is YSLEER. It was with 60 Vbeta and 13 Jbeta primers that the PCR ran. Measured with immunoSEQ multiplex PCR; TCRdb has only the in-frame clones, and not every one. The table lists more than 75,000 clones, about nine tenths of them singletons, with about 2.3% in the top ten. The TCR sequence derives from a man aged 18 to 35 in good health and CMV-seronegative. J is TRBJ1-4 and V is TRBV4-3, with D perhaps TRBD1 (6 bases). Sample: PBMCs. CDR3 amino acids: CASSPELLQGYEKLFF. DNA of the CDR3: TGCGCCAGCAGCCCCGAGCTCCTACAGGGATATGAAAAACTGTTTTTT.